The 7 T cell receptor beta chains given below trace back to one sample, sequenced in a study of cytomegalovirus exposure and HLA in healthy donors. PCR used 60 Vbeta primers and 13 Jbeta primers. Generated by immunoSEQ multiplex PCR, the TCRdb table keeps only in-frame clones and is missing some. This table holds about 150,000 clones, about 70% found once. The sequencing input was PBMCs. These receptors were obtained from a male donor in good health and CMV-seronegative.

V and J are TRBV5-6 and TRBJ2-7; D remains unclear. The length of the CDR3 is 16 residues. The germline gives CDR1 SGHDT, CDR2 YYEEEE. Trimming cost V 1 base and J 0 bases, with 14 bases left between them. CDR3 sequence reads: CASSLWSYTYSYEQYF. In DNA, the CDR3 is TGTGCCAGCAGCTTGTGGAGTTACACTTACTCCTACGAGCAGTACTTC.

The rearrangement links TRBV2 to TRBJ1-4; 8 bases map to TRBD1. This CDR3 spans 18 amino acids. Germline CDR1 reads SNHLY; CDR2 reads FYNNEI. The V and J ends lost 4 bases and 3 bases, in that order; junction bases with no gene match: 13. For the CDR3, the DNA is TGTGCCAGCAGTGCCTACGGACAGGGTAGGGACCCTAATGAAAAACTGTTTTTT. Amino acid sequence: CASSAYGQGRDPNEKLFF. The whole variable domain, remainder taken from reference TRBV2 and TRBJ1-4, is EPEVTQTPSHQVTQMGQEVILRCVPISNHLYFYWYRQILGQKVEFLVSFYNNEISEKSEIFDDQFSVERPDGSNFTLKIRSTKLEDSAMYFCASSAYGQGRDPNEKLFFGSGTQLSVL.

The rearrangement links TRBV19 to TRBJ2-7, with D perhaps matching TRBD1 (5 bases). Looked up from germline, CDR1 is LNHDA and CDR2 is SQIVND (reference sequence). Trimming cost V 4 bases and J 4 bases, with 20 bases left between them. This CDR3 has 16 amino acids. CDR3 in amino acids: CASSTRPGADRYEQYF. The CDR3 DNA reads TGTGCCAGTAGTACACGTCCTGGGGCCGATAGGTACGAGCAGTACTTC.

This clone has more than one count but fewer than ten. The chain has TRBV7-3 and TRBJ2-7; 11 bases map to TRBD2. CDR1 is SGHTA and CDR2 is FQGTGA in the germline V gene. This CDR3 is 15 amino acids long. V shed 1 base, J shed 6 bases, and the junction held 5 bases outside the gene matches. CDR3 loop: CASSLRRLAGGEQYF. The CDR3 coding sequence is TGTGCCAGCAGCTTAAGAAGGCTAGCGGGAGGCGAGCAGTACTTC.

The chain has TRBV5-4 and TRBJ2-3; 14 nucleotides agree with TRBD2. Germline CDR1 and CDR2: SGHNT and YYREEE (reference sequence). V gave up 4 bases and J gave up 0 bases; unmatched junction bases: 7. This CDR3 region has 18 residues. The CDR3: CASSPGTSGRGSTDTQYF. The CDR3, as DNA: TGTGCCAGCAGCCCAGGGACTAGCGGGAGAGGTAGCACAGATACGCAGTATTTT.

The chain joins TRBV1 to TRBJ2-3; the D call in the table, TRBD2, was not verified against the DNA. TRBV1 has pseudogene status. The CDR3 is 14 amino acids. CDR3 sequence reads: CTSRLEGHTDTQYF. Here the CDR3 DNA reads TGCACCAGCAGGCTGGAGGGCCATACAGATACGCAGTATTTT.

The V gene is TRBV9, the J gene TRBJ2-1, with TRBD2 identical over 12 bases. J gave up 2 bases and V 0 bases, and 3 bases lay outside the gene matches. The CDR3 loop spans 17 amino acids. CDR1 and CDR2 from the germline V gene are SGDLS and YYNGEE. CDR3 sequence reads: CASSVGRLAGAYNEQFF. The CDR3 DNA sequence: TGTGCCAGCAGCGTAGGGAGACTAGCGGGAGCCTACAATGAGCAGTTCTTC. The variable domain in full, with the rest retrieved from reference TRBV9 and TRBJ2-1, is DSGVTQTPKHLITATGQRVTLRCSPRSGDLSVYWYQQSLDQGLQFLIQYYNGEERAKGNILERFSAQQFPDLHSELNLSSLELGDSALYFCASSVGRLAGAYNEQFFGPGTRLTVL.